This is a list of T cell receptor beta chains from one sample in a study of cytomegalovirus exposure and HLA in healthy donors. Profiled with immunoSEQ multiplex PCR; TCRdb holds only in-frame clones, not every one. In the table there are around 92,000 clones, around three quarters of which are singletons. Sequencing was performed on PBMCs. The receptors stem from a man in his 60s in good health and CMV-seropositive. Each CDR3 is given with its conserved first and last residue. A D gene is named only where the DNA matches it firmly. Clone size is not always given. Where it is, it says once, few, many or a class for expanded clones.

V	size	D	J	CDR3	DNA
TRBV4-3	-	TRBD1	TRBJ1-2	CASSQDLRQGGYGYTF	TGCGCCAGCAGCCAAGACCTCAGACAGGGCGGCTATGGCTACACCTTC
TRBV4-3	-	-	TRBJ1-6	CASSQDRGSPLHF	TGCGCCAGCAGCCAAGATCGGGGTTCACCCCTCCACTTT
TRBV11-3	-	TRBD1	TRBJ2-5	CASSLRTGTQETQYF	TGTGCCAGCAGCTTAAGGACAGGGACCCAAGAGACCCAGTACTTC
TRBV7-3	once	-	TRBJ1-3	CASSPGTGNTIYF	TGTGCCAGCAGCCCGGGAACTGGAAACACCATATATTTT
TRBV6-5	-	TRBD1	TRBJ1-2	CASSAGQTNYGYTF	TGTGCCAGCAGCGCGGGACAGACTAACTATGGCTACACCTTC
TRBV28	once	TRBD1	TRBJ1-4	CASSPGGTGMGSGKLFF	TGTGCCAGCAGCCCTGGCGGGACAGGGATGGGTTCTGGAAAACTGTTTTTT
TRBV7-8	-	-	TRBJ2-1	CASSIGGTGGHNEQFF	TGTGCCAGCAGCATCGGGGGAACGGGGGGCCACAATGAGCAGTTCTTC
TRBV21-1	-	-	TRBJ1-5	CASSKAPTGVRAKNQPQHF	TGTGCCAGCAGCAAAGCGCCCACAGGGGTCCGGGCTAAAAATCAGCCCCAGCATTTT
TRBV7-9	few	-	TRBJ1-1	CASRKEINREAFF	TGTGCCAGCAGGAAAGAAATAAACAGGGAAGCTTTCTTT
TRBV19	-	TRBD1	TRBJ2-5	CASRAGGLGQETQYF	TGTGCCAGTAGGGCAGGGGGTCTAGGGCAAGAGACCCAGTACTTC
TRBV4-3	-	-	TRBJ2-2	CASSQDLLGLGNTGELFF	TGCGCCAGCAGCCAAGATCTATTGGGACTTGGCAACACCGGGGAGCTGTTTTTT
TRBV25-1	few	-	TRBJ2-2	CATQRPGGPLNTGELFF	TGTGCCACACAAAGACCCGGGGGTCCATTGAACACCGGGGAGCTGTTTTTT
TRBV6-5	few	-	TRBJ1-5	CASSYLGEGQPQHF	TGTGCCAGCAGTTACCTTGGGGAGGGTCAGCCCCAGCATTTT
TRBV6-1	few	TRBD1	TRBJ2-7	CASRLDRGDNEQYF	TGTGCCAGCAGGCTCGACAGGGGAGACAACGAGCAGTACTTC
TRBV10-2	-	TRBD1	TRBJ1-6	CASRGQYNSPLHF	TGCGCCAGCAGGGGACAGTATAATTCACCCCTCCACTTT
TRBV7-3	-	TRBD1	TRBJ1-6	CASSLTPTGGNSLLHF	TGTGCCAGCAGCTTAACACCGACAGGGGGTAATTCACTCCTCCACTTT
TRBV27	once	-	TRBJ2-7	CASSSPTYEQYF	TGTGCCAGCAGTTCCCCAACTTACGAGCAGTACTTC
TRBV6-5	-	-	TRBJ1-2	CASSYSGGVGGYTF	TGTGCCAGCAGTTACTCGGGAGGAGTTGGTGGCTACACCTTC
TRBV19	few	-	TRBJ1-4	CASTPQGIEKLFF	TGTGCCAGTACCCCCCAGGGGATAGAAAAACTGTTTTTT
TRBV19	-	-	TRBJ2-7	CASSASGQRAGYEQYF	TGTGCCAGTAGTGCCTCGGGACAGCGGGCTGGCTACGAGCAGTACTTC
TRBV9	-	-	TRBJ2-2	CASSRQLGNTGELFF	TGTGCCAGCAGCCGACAGCTAGGGAACACCGGGGAGCTGTTTTTT
TRBV6-6	few	-	TRBJ1-1	CASSKGDGNTEAFF	TGTGCCAGCAGCAAGGGGGACGGGAACACTGAAGCTTTCTTT
TRBV19	-	TRBD1	TRBJ1-4	CASSPSDRGTNEKLFF	TGTGCCAGTAGTCCTAGCGACAGGGGAACTAATGAAAAACTGTTTTTT
TRBV18	-	-	TRBJ1-5	CASSPFITDQPQHF	TGTGCCAGCTCACCATTTATTACAGATCAGCCCCAGCATTTT
TRBV5-1	few	TRBD1	TRBJ1-1	CASSLGDRGLTEAFF	TGCGCCAGCAGCTTGGGGGACAGGGGCTTGACTGAAGCTTTCTTT
TRBV5-1	-	-	TRBJ1-1	CASSLAGGNTEAFF	TGCGCCAGCAGCTTGGCGGGTGGGAACACTGAAGCTTTCTTT
TRBV30	-	TRBD1	TRBJ2-7	CAWEPGQAYEQYF	TGTGCCTGGGAGCCGGGACAGGCCTACGAGCAGTACTTC
TRBV5-1	once	-	TRBJ1-1	CASSLVGGAFVTEAFF	TGCGCCAGCAGCTTGGTGGGGGGGGCCTTTGTGACTGAAGCTTTCTTT
TRBV5-1	-	-	TRBJ2-3	CASSNTGSDTQYF	TGCGCCAGCAGCAACACAGGGTCAGATACGCAGTATTTT
TRBV18	-	-	TRBJ1-2	CASSPVSGGNYGYTF	TGTGCCAGCTCACCAGTGTCAGGAGGGAACTATGGCTACACCTTC
TRBV11-3	-	-	TRBJ2-1	CASSFTLGSEQFF	TGTGCCAGCAGCTTCACTCTGGGGAGCGAGCAGTTCTTC
TRBV28	-	TRBD1	TRBJ2-7	CASSRPRTGRYEQYF	TGTGCCAGCAGCCGTCCGAGGACAGGTCGCTACGAGCAGTACTTC